This T cell receptor beta chain was observed in a study of blood T cell repertoires in COVID-19. Profiled with immunoSEQ multiplex PCR; TCRdb holds only in-frame clones, not every one. The sample shows around 400,000 clones, about 89% of them seen only once. Sequencing was performed on peripheral blood. The sequence derives from a middle-aged man with acute or convalescent COVID-19.

DNA of the CDR3: TGCGCCAGCAGCGCAAAACGGGGGGACAGGCGATACTACGAGCAGTACTTC. Encoded protein: CASSAKRGDRRYYEQYF. V and J are TRBV5-1 and TRBJ2-7; a weak D match, TRBD1 (8 bases). Per germline, CDR1 SGHRS and CDR2 YFSETQ. Trimming took 4 bases from V and 3 from J, leaving 23 bases between them. The CDR3 has 17 residues. The variable domain in full, completed from reference TRBV5-1 and TRBJ2-7, reads KAGVTQTPRYLIKTRGQQVTLSCSPISGHRSVSWYQQTPGQGLQFLFEYFSETQRNKGNFPGRFSGRQFSNSRSEMNVSTLELGDSALYLCASSAKRGDRRYYEQYFGPGTRLTVT.